The 27 T cell receptor beta chains in this list originate from one sample, sequenced in a study of T cell changes during pregnancy in multiple sclerosis. Libraries were prepared by immunoSEQ multiplex PCR; TCRdb keeps only in-frame clonotypes and omits some of them. The profile covers roughly 93,000 clones, with around 93% appearing a single time and around 1.8% taken by the ten largest. Sequences were derived from peripheral blood, sampled in the first trimester of pregnancy. These receptor sequences come from a female donor in good health, enrolled as a control in a pregnancy study.

The chain links TRBV6-6 to TRBJ1-6; D may be TRBD1 (5 bases). Trimming removed 9 bases from V and 7 bases from J, with 16 bases in between. CDR1 is MNHNY and CDR2 is SVGAGI in the germline V gene (reference sequence). The CDR3 runs to 14 residues. CDR3: CASYRGVRNSPLHF. The CDR3 bases are TGTGCCAGTTACCGGGGGGTGAGAAATTCACCCCTCCACTTT.

The chain joins TRBV7-9 to TRBJ1-4; possibly TRBD1 for D (6 bases). Trimming took off 2 bases at V and 8 bases at J, with 15 bases between the two ends. Looked up from germline, CDR1 is SEHNR and CDR2 is FQNEAQ (reference sequence). The CDR3 has 15 amino acids. The CDR3 coding sequence is TGTGCCAGCAGCTTAACGGCAGGGGTTGGCGAAAAACTGTTTTTT. As protein: CASSLTAGVGEKLFF.

V and J are TRBV28 and TRBJ2-7; 8 positions agree with TRBD2. V gave up 10 bases and J gave up 6 bases; unmatched junction bases: 11. CDR3 length equals 13 residues. The V gene's germline CDR1 is MDHEN and CDR2 SYDVKM. CDR3 sequence: CATTPGGVFEQYF. In nucleotides, the CDR3 is TGTGCCACCACCCCCGGGGGGGTCTTCGAGCAGTACTTC. The entire variable domain, with the rest obtained from reference TRBV28 and TRBJ2-7, is as follows: DVKVTQSSRYLVKRTGEKVFLECVQDMDHENMFWYRQDPGLGLRLIYFSYDVKMKEKGDIPEGYSVSREKKERFSLILESASTNQTSMYLCATTPGGVFEQYFGPGTRLTVT.

A note on this clone: At one boundary the junction diverges from the germline segment, which might be a read error. The chain employs TRBV7-2 and TRBJ2-3; 13 bases are shared with TRBD2. Germline V gene lookup returns CDR1 SGHTA and CDR2 FQGNSA. This CDR3 contains 13 residues. Written as DNA, the CDR3 is TGTGCCAGCAGCGCACGGACTAGCGGGGGCCCCCATTTT. As protein: CASSARTSGGPHF.

V and J are TRBV7-8 and TRBJ1-5, with D possibly TRBD1 on 6 matching bases. Germline loops: CDR1 SGHVS, CDR2 FQNEAQ. CDR3 size: 16 residues. Trimming cost V 5 bases and J 1 base, with 15 bases left between them. The chain's CDR3 is CASSLLAGVSNQPQHF. CDR3 DNA sequence: TGTGCCAGCAGCCTCCTGGCAGGGGTGAGCAATCAGCCCCAGCATTTT.

In the case of this clone: The junction and the germline gene differ at one end; a read error may be behind it. The chain is built from TRBV5-6 and TRBJ1-2; D may be TRBD1 (5 bases). Per the germline V gene, CDR1 is SGHDT and CDR2 is YYEEEE. CDR3 length: 13 residues. CDR3 DNA: TGTGTCAGCAGCTTGGTGTCAGGGAATGGCTACACCTTC. Amino acids: CVSSLVSGNGYTF.

This clone was found once. Distinct nucleotide sequences in the sample also encode this CDR3. The chain has TRBV4-1 and TRBJ1-3; the D gene is possibly TRBD1 (6 bases). The CDR3 sequence is 15 residues long. The V end was cut by 0 bases, the J end by 4 bases, with 10 bases between. The germline V gene encodes CDR1 MGHRA and CDR2 YSYEKL. The CDR3 DNA sequence: TGCGCCAGCAGCCAAGAAGGCAGGGGCGGAAACACCATATATTTT. Translation gives CASSQEGRGGNTIYF.

The V call is TRBV2, the J call TRBJ2-7, with D possibly matching TRBD1 (5 bases). Trimming shortened V by 6 bases and J by 4 bases, and 10 bases separated the two germline ends. This CDR3 has 12 residues. CDR1 and CDR2 from the germline V gene are SNHLY and FYNNEI. In DNA, the CDR3 is TGTGCCAGCAGCTTCGACAGATACGAGCAGTACTTC. It codes for CASSFDRYEQYF.

J is TRBJ1-1 and V is TRBV7-2, with 7 bases that match TRBD1. Trimming took 2 bases from V and 4 from J; bases not matched to a gene: 7. The CDR3 is 15 amino acids. Germline V gene data show CDR1 as SGHTA and CDR2 as FQGNSA. Here the CDR3 DNA reads TGTGCCAGCAGCTTACCGACAGGGAGGACCACTGAAGCTTTCTTT. Translated: CASSLPTGRTTEAFF.

The chain uses TRBV6-5 and TRBJ2-5; 7 nucleotides line up with TRBD2. This CDR3 is built from 15 residues. J was trimmed by 0 bases and V by 6 bases; bases with no gene match: 7. Germline loops: CDR1 MNHEY, CDR2 SVGAGI. CDR3 DNA sequence: TGTGCCAGCAGATCTCTGACTAGCTACCAAGAGACCCAGTACTTC. It translates to CASRSLTSYQETQYF.

The chain employs TRBV29-1 and TRBJ1-2, with TRBD1 matching 8 bases. V trimming: 5 bases; J trimming: 8 bases; junction bases outside the gene matches: 7. CDR1 and CDR2 from the germline V gene are SQVTM and ANQGSEA. The CDR3 consists of 12 residues. The CDR3: CSVSQGAQGYTF. The CDR3 DNA is TGCAGCGTTAGTCAGGGGGCGCAGGGCTACACCTTC.

This clone was detected a few times. This rearrangement joins TRBV18 to TRBJ1-6; 7 nucleotides line up with TRBD1. Looked up from germline, CDR1 is KGHSH and CDR2 is LQKENI. V was pared by 3 bases and J by 11 bases, with 10 bases of the junction left unmatched. This CDR3 contains 15 residues. In DNA form, the CDR3 reads TGTGCCAGCTCACCGTCCGGGACAGTGAAGACACCCCTCCACTTT. Amino acid sequence: CASSPSGTVKTPLHF.

The genes are TRBV4-1 and TRBJ2-1; D is ambiguous. Germline V gene data show CDR1 as MGHRA and CDR2 as YSYEKL. Trimming left V 4 bases short and J 8 bases short, with 12 bases between. The CDR3 contains 13 residues. The DNA for the CDR3 is TGCGCCAGCAGCCCATCGTTAGTACATGAGCAGTTCTTC. Protein: CASSPSLVHEQFF.

This chain connects TRBV30 to TRBJ1-3; TRBD1 agrees at 7 bases. Germline CDR1 is GTSNPN and CDR2 is SVGIG (reference sequence). With V trimmed by 2 bases and J by 7 bases, 11 bases remained unmatched. The CDR3 sequence is 15 residues long. Written as DNA, the CDR3 is TGTGCCTGGAGTCCCAGACAGGGTATAAGGAACACCATATATTTT. The encoded protein is CAWSPRQGIRNTIYF.

This clone was counted a single time. The rearrangement uses TRBV7-6 and TRBJ1-1, with D possibly TRBD1 on 5 matching bases. Between the trimmed V and J ends, which lost 5 bases and 0 bases, there was a span of 10 bases. Germline V CDR1 and CDR2: SGHVS, FNYEAQ. The CDR3 covers 14 residues. The CDR3 loop is CASSLQALNTEAFF. CDR3 in DNA: TGTGCCAGCAGCCTACAGGCCCTGAACACTGAAGCTTTCTTT.

The V gene is TRBV2, the J gene TRBJ1-1; 8 bases are a match to TRBD1. Germline CDR1 SNHLY, CDR2 FYNNEI. There are 16 residues in the CDR3. The J segment lost 1 base and the V segment lost 4 bases, leaving 8 bases of the junction unmatched. CDR3 residues: CASSGPGQARNTEAFF. The CDR3 DNA reads TGTGCCAGCAGTGGACCGGGACAGGCACGGAACACTGAAGCTTTCTTT. Using reference TRBV2 and TRBJ1-1 for the parts outside the CDR3, the full variable domain is EPEVTQTPSHQVTQMGQEVILRCVPISNHLYFYWYRQILGQKVEFLVSFYNNEISEKSEIFDDQFSVERPDGSNFTLKIRSTKLEDSAMYFCASSGPGQARNTEAFFGQGTRLTVV.

The V call is TRBV11-2, the J call TRBJ2-1; D perhaps matches TRBD2 (6 bases). This CDR3 region has 15 residues. The germline V gene has CDR1 SGHAT and CDR2 FQNNGV. Trimming took 6 bases from V and 8 from J, leaving 20 bases between them. Here the CDR3 DNA reads TGTGCCAGCAGACCCTACCAACTAGCTTACGATGAGCAGTTCTTC. This sequence encodes CASRPYQLAYDEQFF.

The CDR3: CASSQDLGTSRTYEQYF. Here the CDR3 DNA reads TGTGCCAGCAGCCAAGATCTTGGGACTAGCCGAACCTACGAGCAGTACTTC. V usage is TRBV4-2 and J usage is TRBJ2-7, with 9 bases matching TRBD2. J lost 2 bases, V lost 0 bases, and 8 bases had no gene match. The CDR3 is made up of 17 amino acids. Germline values: CDR1 LGHNA, CDR2 YNFKEQ.

The chain employs TRBV7-2 and TRBJ2-5, with D perhaps matching TRBD2 (6 bases). The germline CDR1 and CDR2 sequences are SGHTA and FQGNSA. Deletions cut 4 bases from V and 0 bases from J, with 9 bases between. The CDR3 length is 14 residues. The CDR3 DNA reads TGTGCCAGCAGCTCCCGGGACTACCAAGAGACCCAGTACTTC. Amino acids: CASSSRDYQETQYF.

The rearrangement joins TRBV7-2 to TRBJ2-3; D possibly corresponds to TRBD2 (5 bases). V was pared by 1 base and J by 3 bases, with 14 bases between. The length of the CDR3 is 16 residues. Germline V gene sequence: CDR1 SGHTA, CDR2 FQGNSA. The CDR3 loop is CASSLDTVRETDTQYF. The CDR3 nucleotides are TGTGCCAGCAGCTTAGATACAGTGAGGGAGACAGATACGCAGTATTTT.

The chain uses TRBV9 and TRBJ2-5; maybe TRBD1 (6 bases). This CDR3 has 16 residues. Trimming took off 0 bases at V and 5 bases at J, with 17 bases between the two ends. CDR1 is SGDLS and CDR2 is YYNGEE in the germline V gene. The CDR3 DNA reads TGTGCCAGCAGCGTAGGGGGCAGGGGTGGAATTGAGACCCAGTACTTC. It is translated as CASSVGGRGGIETQYF.

The chain has TRBV6-5 and TRBJ2-7, with TRBD1 identical over 10 bases. After removal of 7 bases from V and 4 bases from J, the junction contained 10 bases not matched to a gene. In germline, CDR1 is MNHEY, CDR2 SVGAGI. The CDR3 totals 15 residues. Here the CDR3 reads CASKQPGTGAYEQYF. Written as DNA, the CDR3 is TGTGCCAGCAAACAGCCCGGGACAGGGGCGTACGAGCAGTACTTC.

This sequence joins TRBV10-1 and TRBJ1-1, with a tentative D call TRBD1 (6 bases). V lost 6 bases and J lost 7, with 12 bases in between. The CDR3 is made up of 12 amino acids. The germline V gene encodes CDR1 WNHNN and CDR2 SYGVQD (reference sequence). CDR3 DNA sequence: TGCGCCAGCAGCGGTGGGGGCTTTGAAGCTTTCTTT. Its translation: CASSGGGFEAFF.

This clone came up a few times. The V and J genes are TRBV5-1 and TRBJ1-3; perhaps TRBD1 as D (6 bases). Germline V gives CDR1 SGHRS, CDR2 YFSETQ. The CDR3 is made up of 15 amino acids. V gave up 2 bases and J gave up 0 bases, with 9 bases separating them. CDR3 sequence: CASSFQGSSGNTIYF. The CDR3 region has the DNA TGCGCCAGCAGCTTTCAGGGGAGCTCTGGAAACACCATATATTTT.

The chain uses TRBV10-1 and TRBJ2-7, with D maybe TRBD1 (6 bases). Germline CDR1 WNHNN, CDR2 SYGVQD (reference sequence). CDR3 size: 13 residues. The V gene lost 7 bases and the J gene lost 0 bases, with 10 bases spanning the gap. CDR3 protein: CASTYRDSYEQYF. The CDR3 DNA is TGCGCCAGCACTTACAGGGACTCCTACGAGCAGTACTTC.

The CDR3 protein is CASSQVQYEQYF. The CDR3 nucleotides are TGTGCCAGCAGCCAAGTTCAATACGAGCAGTACTTC. V usage is TRBV14 and J usage is TRBJ2-7; D ambiguous. Germline V gives CDR1 SGHDN, CDR2 FVKESK. CDR3 length equals 12 residues. Trimming shortened V by 1 base and J by 4 bases, and 5 bases separated the two germline ends.

The rearrangement joins TRBV2 to TRBJ2-3; 9 positions match TRBD2. The V gene end was trimmed by 6 bases and the J gene end by 3 bases; junction bases not matched to a gene: 4. CDR1 is SNHLY and CDR2 is FYNNEI in the germline V gene. The CDR3 has 14 amino acids. CDR3 amino acids: CASRPGLATDTQYF. CDR3 sequence (DNA): TGTGCCAGCAGGCCGGGACTAGCAACAGATACGCAGTATTTT.